The 3 T cell receptor beta chains given below trace back to one sample, sequenced in a study of T cell responses to AZD1222 COVID-19 vaccine. Sequenced by immunoSEQ multiplex PCR; TCRdb stores in-frame clones only, minus some. This table has over 95,000 clones, 88% appearing once. The sequencing used peripheral blood, collected 28 days after the second AZD1222 dose. The receptor set was obtained from an adult who received the AZD1222 COVID-19 vaccine.

The rearrangement joins TRBV7-9 to TRBJ1-4; D remains unclear. From germline, CDR1 is SEHNR and CDR2 FQNEAQ (reference sequence). The CDR3 consists of 16 residues. The V end was cut by 4 bases, the J end by 0 bases, with 12 bases between. CDR3 DNA sequence: TGTGCCAGCAGCTCCGGGCCAGGAACAACTAATGAAAAACTGTTTTTT. It is translated as CASSSGPGTTNEKLFF.

In this sample, this clone turned up once. The chain employs TRBV24-1 and TRBJ2-3; 11 bases fit TRBD2. The CDR3 runs to 13 residues. The trim removed 6 bases at V and 7 bases at J, leaving 2 bases unmatched. The germline V gene has CDR1 KGHDR and CDR2 SFDVKD. The DNA of the CDR3 is TGTGCCACCAGTACTAGCGGGGGTTATACGCAGTATTTT. Protein sequence: CATSTSGGYTQYF.

The J gene is TRBJ2-3, the V gene TRBV27, with 9 bases lining up with TRBD1. Trimming cost V 5 bases and J 0 bases; bases outside gene matches: 3. The germline gives CDR1 MNHEY, CDR2 SMNVEV (reference sequence). The CDR3 is 15 residues long. The CDR3 region is CASSPGQGSTDTQYF. CDR3 sequence (DNA): TGTGCCAGCAGTCCGGGACAGGGAAGCACAGATACGCAGTATTTT.